These 9 T cell receptor beta chains share one sample of origin, sequenced in a study of technical replicates of blood from a handful of donors. Sequencing was performed with immunoSEQ multiplex PCR; in TCRdb, only in-frame clones are kept and a portion is missing. The sample shows some 96,000 clones, 90% to 96% of them seen only once. The sequenced sample was T cells isolated from PBMCs. The source of these receptors is a human donor in good health.

CDR3 coding DNA: TGTGCCAGCAGCTTAAGGCAGGGCGGCGAGCAGTACTTC. As protein: CASSLRQGGEQYF. The chain links TRBV5-4 to TRBJ2-7; tentative D call: TRBD1 (5 bases). V dropped 2 bases and J dropped 6 bases, with 12 bases sitting between them. Germline V gene lookup returns CDR1 SGHNT and CDR2 YYREEE (reference sequence). This CDR3 comprises 13 residues.

The chain joins TRBV19 to TRBJ2-1; 9 bases are shared with TRBD2. V was pared by 4 bases and J by 10 bases, with 17 bases of the junction left unmatched. Germline CDR1 and CDR2: LNHDA and SQIVND (reference sequence). This CDR3 contains 17 residues. CDR3 protein: CASSSSGLLVSGGEQFF. In DNA, the CDR3 is TGTGCCAGTAGTAGCAGCGGTCTACTTGTCAGCGGGGGGGAGCAGTTCTTC.

This chain links TRBV5-1 with TRBJ1-6; 7 bases align to TRBD1. The V gene's germline CDR1 is SGHRS and CDR2 YFSETQ. There are 18 residues in the CDR3. Unmatched junction bases numbered 14, after V lost 4 bases and J lost 4 bases. The CDR3 here is CASSLRQGRIDYNSPLHF. In nucleotides, the CDR3 is TGCGCCAGCAGCCTTAGACAGGGAAGGATTGATTATAATTCACCCCTCCACTTT.

V and J are TRBV10-1 and TRBJ2-4, with a weak D call TRBD2 (5 bases). CDR3 length: 16 residues. Germline CDR1 is WNHNN and CDR2 is SYGVQD (reference sequence). The V gene lost 10 bases and the J gene lost 0 bases, with 19 bases spanning the gap. This chain's CDR3 is CAIESPLGLAKNIQYF. The CDR3 DNA follows: TGCGCCATCGAATCACCCCTCGGACTAGCCAAAAACATTCAGTACTTC.

This clone was detected once. V and J are TRBV2 and TRBJ2-3; 12 bases fit TRBD2. The trim removed 6 bases at V and 1 base at J, leaving 2 bases unmatched. CDR3 length: 15 residues. The V gene's germline CDR1 is SNHLY and CDR2 FYNNEI. The CDR3 region is CASRRLAGGTDTQYF. As DNA, the CDR3 is TGTGCCAGCAGACGACTAGCGGGAGGCACAGATACGCAGTATTTT.

The J gene is TRBJ1-2, the V gene TRBV5-1; 7 nucleotides match TRBD1. The CDR3 is 16 residues long. V trimming: 4 bases; J trimming: 3 bases; junction bases outside the gene matches: 12. In germline, CDR1 is SGHRS, CDR2 YFSETQ. The CDR3 nucleotides read TGCGCCAGCAGCAAGGACAGGCCGGAACAATACTATGGCTACACCTTC. Translating it yields CASSKDRPEQYYGYTF.

This chain connects TRBV21-1 to TRBJ2-2; the table's D gene call, TRBD2, was not cross checked with the DNA. TRBV21-1 is a listed pseudogene. CDR3 length: 17 amino acids. The CDR3, as DNA: TGTGCCAGCAGCAAAGTTCAAGCGGGGCTGAACACCGGGGAGCTGTTTTTT. It yields the protein CASSKVQAGLNTGELFF.

The V call is TRBV5-8, the J call TRBJ1-4, with D perhaps TRBD1 (6 bases). V dropped 1 base and J dropped 6 bases, with 13 bases sitting between them. The CDR3 consists of 15 residues. CDR1 is SGHTS, CDR2 YDEGEE, per germline. The CDR3 reads CASSLTGYLDEKLFF. The CDR3 coding sequence is TGTGCCAGCAGCTTGACAGGGTATTTGGATGAAAAACTGTTTTTT.

This clone was seen a single time. The J gene is TRBJ2-1, the V gene TRBV9; 8 bases map to TRBD2. Germline CDR1 SGDLS, CDR2 YYNGEE. Trimming at V came to 4 bases and at J to 15 bases, leaving 9 bases not matched to a gene. CDR3 length: 12 residues. In DNA form, the CDR3 reads TGTGCCAGCAGCAGCGGGACTAGTCACCGGTTCTTC. It is translated as CASSSGTSHRFF.